Following are 15 T cell receptor beta chains from one sample sequenced in a study of radiotherapy plus CTLA-4 blockade in lung cancer. Assay used: immunoSEQ multiplex PCR; TCRdb lists only in-frame clones, some missing. The data contain some 110,000 clones, 81% of them singletons. Sequencing was performed on peripheral blood, taken from a patient treated with radiotherapy plus ipilimumab. These receptors all come from a human donor with non-small cell lung cancer that progressed on radiotherapy plus ipilimumab. Some clones in this sample may be carry-over from other donors' samples.

The chain has TRBV5-1 and TRBJ2-7, with TRBD1 matching 8 bases. CDR1 SGHRS and CDR2 YFSETQ come from the germline V gene. This CDR3 region has 15 residues. With V trimmed by 1 base and J by 5 bases, 8 bases remained unmatched. The CDR3 sequence: CASSLPTGDYHEQYF. The CDR3, as DNA: TGCGCCAGCAGCTTGCCGACAGGGGATTACCACGAGCAGTACTTC.

The chain links TRBV19 to TRBJ2-2, with D possibly matching TRBD1 (5 bases). The CDR3 loop spans 14 amino acids. Germline lookup yields CDR1 LNHDA and CDR2 SQIVND (reference sequence). The V end was cut by 1 base, the J end by 7 bases, with 10 bases between. The CDR3: CASSIVTGLGELFF. CDR3 DNA sequence: TGTGCCAGTAGTATAGTTACAGGTCTCGGGGAGCTGTTTTTT.

This clone was seen more than once but under ten times. This chain uses TRBV28 with TRBJ1-2; D is possibly TRBD1 (5 bases). V lost 4 bases and J lost 3, with 12 bases in between. Germline V gives CDR1 MDHEN, CDR2 SYDVKM. This CDR3 comprises 14 residues. CDR3 amino acids: CASSSGRADYGYTF. CDR3 nucleotides: TGTGCCAGCAGTTCGGGCAGGGCGGACTATGGCTACACCTTC.

This chain joins TRBV5-6 and TRBJ2-3; 7 bases are a match to TRBD2. The CDR3 is made up of 15 amino acids. The germline gives CDR1 SGHDT, CDR2 YYEEEE. V lost 2 bases and J lost 2; bases outside the gene matches: 5. The CDR3 loop reads CASSFPGLDTDTQYF. The CDR3, as DNA: TGTGCCAGCAGCTTCCCCGGACTAGACACAGATACGCAGTATTTT.

This clone was observed once. The chain combines TRBV6-5 with TRBJ2-5; 11 positions agree with TRBD2. The germline V gene has CDR1 MNHEY and CDR2 SVGAGI. The CDR3 covers 15 residues. V lost 6 bases to trimming and J lost 9 bases; unmatched junction nucleotides: 12. CDR3 in DNA: TGTGCCAGCAGGCCCGGGGGACTAGCGGTGAAGGCCCAGTACTTC. It specifies CASRPGGLAVKAQYF.

The chain employs TRBV7-2 and TRBJ2-7, with D possibly called TRBD1 or TRBD2 (5 bases each). V dropped 1 base and J dropped 3 bases, with 13 bases sitting between them. Germline V lookup: CDR1 SGHTA, CDR2 FQGNSA. CDR3 length equals 15 residues. DNA of the CDR3: TGTGCCAGCAGCTTAGTGGGCATGAGGGGCTACGAGCAGTACTTC. Translated: CASSLVGMRGYEQYF.

The chain has TRBV28 and TRBJ1-2; D is uncertain. V was trimmed by 6 bases and J by 8 bases, leaving 13 bases between them. The CDR3 extends over 12 amino acids. Germline V gene data show CDR1 as MDHEN and CDR2 as SYDVKM. Here the CDR3 DNA reads TGTGCCAGCAGGCAAACAGCTTTGGGCTACACCTTC. Protein product: CASRQTALGYTF.

The CDR3 here is CASRDLPNNEKLFF. CDR3 DNA: TGTGCCAGCAGAGACCTCCCAAACAATGAAAAACTGTTTTTT. The rearrangement joins TRBV2 to TRBJ1-4; D not resolved. CDR3 length: 14 amino acids. Trimming stripped 6 bases from V and 5 bases from J, with 13 bases between. CDR1 is SNHLY and CDR2 is FYNNEI in the germline V gene. The full variable domain, in which reference TRBV2 and TRBJ1-4 provide the parts outside the CDR3, is EPEVTQTPSHQVTQMGQEVILRCVPISNHLYFYWYRQILGQKVEFLVSFYNNEISEKSEIFDDQFSVERPDGSNFTLKIRSTKLEDSAMYFCASRDLPNNEKLFFGSGTQLSVL.

The CDR3 region is CASSLSLGTEAFF. The CDR3 DNA sequence: TGTGCCAGCAGCTTATCCTTGGGCACTGAAGCTTTCTTT. The rearrangement links TRBV7-2 to TRBJ1-1; D unresolved. The CDR3 runs to 13 residues. The V end was cut by 2 bases, the J end by 4 bases, with 8 bases between. Germline V gives CDR1 SGHTA, CDR2 FQGNSA.

The J gene is TRBJ2-5, the V gene TRBV2, with D unresolved. Germline V gene sequence: CDR1 SNHLY, CDR2 FYNNEI. V dropped 7 bases and J dropped 4 bases, with 16 bases sitting between them. The CDR3 has 14 amino acids. The CDR3 region is CASNIERPRETQYF. CDR3 DNA sequence: TGTGCCAGCAATATAGAGCGCCCCCGAGAGACCCAGTACTTC.

The chain has TRBV19 and TRBJ2-2; D call uncertain. V lost 3 bases to trimming and J lost 0 bases, with 11 bases between them. Germline V CDR1 and CDR2: LNHDA, SQIVND (reference sequence). The CDR3 runs to 16 residues. As DNA, the CDR3 is TGTGCCAGTAGTATTTTATGGCTAGCGAACACCGGGGAGCTGTTTTTT. This translates into CASSILWLANTGELFF.

This chain links TRBV20-1 with TRBJ2-5; the D is unclear. V lost 4 bases and J lost 5, with 5 bases in between. This CDR3 contains 10 residues. Germline CDR1 and CDR2: DFQATT and SNEGSKA (reference sequence). CDR3 sequence: CSANRETQYF. For the CDR3, the DNA is TGCAGTGCTAACCGCGAGACCCAGTACTTC.

The rearrangement uses TRBV6-1 and TRBJ2-1; no clear D gene. Looked up from germline, CDR1 is MNHNS and CDR2 is SASEGT. The CDR3 consists of 15 residues. Deletions cut 3 bases from V and 0 bases from J, with 9 bases between. CDR3 loop: CASSDRFNSYNEQFF. In DNA form, the CDR3 reads TGTGCCAGCAGTGATCGGTTTAACTCCTACAATGAGCAGTTCTTC.

The rearrangement joins TRBV7-9 to TRBJ2-5; no clear D gene. V gave up 6 bases and J gave up 5 bases, with 10 bases separating them. Germline V lookup: CDR1 SEHNR, CDR2 FQNEAQ (reference sequence). This CDR3 comprises 12 residues. In DNA form, the CDR3 reads TGTGCCAGCAGGCCGACATCGGAGACCCAGTACTTC. It translates to CASRPTSETQYF.

J is TRBJ2-2 and V is TRBV11-3; D gene uncertain. V was trimmed by 4 bases and J by 9 bases, leaving 12 bases between them. Germline V CDR1 and CDR2: SGHNT, YENEEA. The CDR3 is 13 amino acids. The CDR3 nucleotides read TGTGCCAGCAGCTACTCCCTGAGTCGGGAGCTGTTTTTT. Translating it yields CASSYSLSRELFF.